Listed below are T cell receptor beta chains from one sample, sequenced in a study of shared clonotypes between healthy human individuals. Sequencing was performed with immunoSEQ multiplex PCR; in TCRdb, only in-frame clones are kept and a portion is missing. The repertoire holds about 2.4 million clones, with approximately 92% as singletons. The source material was naive CD4+ T cells sorted from blood. The receptors were gathered from a man aged 18 to 30 in good health. Both conserved end residues are part of each CDR3. The D gene is left open where the match is weak. The size field is filled for only some rows; it gives once, few, many or a size class.

j_call clone_size cdr3_length d_call v_call cdr3_aa cdr3_nt
TRBJ2-1 - 15 TRBD2 TRBV7-2 CASSLGGVAGREQFF TGTGCCAGCAGCCTCGGCGGGGTAGCGGGACGTGAGCAGTTCTTC
TRBJ2-5 - 12 TRBD1 TRBV11-2 CANGQGQETQYF TGTGCCAACGGACAGGGGCAAGAGACCCAGTACTTC
TRBJ1-2 - 15 TRBD1 TRBV11-2 CASSFTSGGDYGYTF TGTGCCAGCAGCTTCACATCAGGGGGGGACTATGGCTACACCTTC
TRBJ2-5 - 14 TRBD2 TRBV23-1 CASSLASGRKTQYF TGCGCCAGCAGTCTTGCCTCCGGGAGGAAGACCCAGTACTTC
TRBJ1-5 - 15 TRBD1 TRBV19 CASSTTGGSNQPQHF TGTGCCAGTAGTACTACAGGGGGTAGCAATCAGCCCCAGCATTTT
TRBJ2-3 once 21 - TRBV4-1 CASSHGTGGGLAGYTPDTQYF TGCGCCAGCAGCCATGGGACAGGGGGCGGACTAGCGGGATACACCCCGGATACGCAGTATTTT
TRBJ2-3 - 15 - TRBV6-5 CASSFQSGLTDTQYF TGTGCCAGCAGTTTCCAGTCTGGACTCACAGATACGCAGTATTTT
TRBJ2-5 - 18 - TRBV28 CASSSVWVGATEKETQYF TGTGCCAGCAGTTCAGTTTGGGTGGGAGCGACTGAGAAAGAGACCCAGTACTTC
TRBJ1-2 - 14 - TRBV10-3 CAISESESGYGYTF TGTGCCATCAGTGAGTCGGAGTCGGGGTATGGCTACACCTTC
TRBJ2-5 - 14 - TRBV5-4 CASSSPRSQETQYF TGTGCCAGCAGCTCCCCCCGGAGCCAAGAGACCCAGTACTTC
TRBJ1-1 few 13 - TRBV5-1 CASSLAGISEAFF TGCGCCAGCAGCTTGGCCGGTATCAGTGAAGCTTTCTTT
TRBJ1-1 - 14 - TRBV6-6 CASSLTEVGTEAFF TGTGCCAGCAGCCTAACAGAGGTAGGCACTGAAGCTTTCTTT
TRBJ1-3 - 16 - TRBV5-1 CASSLVPGEYGNTIYF TGCGCCAGCAGCTTGGTTCCAGGGGAGTATGGAAACACCATATATTTT
TRBJ2-5 - 13 - TRBV5-6 CASSLGLPETQYF TGTGCCAGCAGCCTGGGACTCCCGGAGACCCAGTACTTC
TRBJ2-1 - 16 TRBD2 TRBV5-1 CASSPMTGTKNNEQFF TGCGCCAGCAGCCCGATGACCGGGACTAAAAACAATGAGCAGTTCTTC
TRBJ2-1 - 16 TRBD1 TRBV18 CASSPEDRAPYNEQFF TGTGCCAGCTCACCGGAGGACAGGGCTCCCTACAATGAGCAGTTCTTC
TRBJ2-2 - 14 - TRBV9 CASEGLANTGELFF TGTGCCAGCGAGGGTCTAGCGAACACCGGGGAGCTGTTTTTT
TRBJ2-6 - 15 - TRBV9 CASSVLPSGANVLTF TGTGCCAGCAGCGTGTTGCCATCTGGGGCCAACGTCCTGACTTTC
TRBJ1-4 few 15 - TRBV19 CASSSFQATNEKLFF TGTGCCAGTAGTTCCTTCCAGGCGACTAATGAAAAACTGTTTTTT
TRBJ1-4 once 13 - TRBV30 CAWNAGTAEKLFF TGTGCCTGGAATGCGGGCACCGCCGAAAAACTGTTTTTT
TRBJ2-3 - 15 TRBD2 TRBV30 CAWSNSGRAEDTQYF TGTGCCTGGAGTAACAGCGGGAGGGCCGAAGATACGCAGTATTTT
TRBJ1-1 - 15 TRBD1 TRBV5-1 CASSWSGDRNTEAFF TGCGCCAGCAGCTGGTCAGGGGACAGGAACACTGAAGCTTTCTTT
TRBJ1-5 - 15 - TRBV6-1 CASSEQLSSNQPQHF TGTGCCAGCAGTGAACAGCTCTCGAGCAATCAGCCCCAGCATTTT
TRBJ1-1 - 12 - TRBV29-1 CSVERTITEAFF TGCAGCGTTGAGAGGACTATCACTGAAGCTTTCTTT
TRBJ2-7 - 16 TRBD2 TRBV19 CASSTSLAGDNREQYF TGTGCCAGTAGTACCTCTCTAGCGGGGGACAACCGTGAGCAGTACTTC
TRBJ2-1 - 15 TRBD2 TRBV11-2 CASSWTSGHYNEQFF TGTGCCAGCAGCTGGACTAGCGGGCACTACAATGAGCAGTTCTTC
TRBJ2-5 once 14 TRBD1 TRBV19 CASSSPDRDETQYF TGTGCCAGTAGTTCCCCGGACAGGGATGAGACCCAGTACTTC
TRBJ2-7 - 16 TRBD2 TRBV6-5 CASSSGTSGGTYEQYF TGTGCCAGCAGTTCAGGGACTAGCGGGGGGACCTACGAGCAGTACTTC
TRBJ1-2 - 17 - TRBV5-1 CASSLRMNHNGNYGYTF TGCGCCAGCAGCTTACGTATGAACCATAACGGAAACTATGGCTACACCTTC
TRBJ2-3 - 16 TRBD2 TRBV10-3 CAISEVGLADPDTQYF TGTGCCATCAGTGAGGTGGGGCTAGCGGATCCCGATACGCAGTATTTT
TRBJ2-7 - 14 - TRBV5-1 CASSPLGQTYEQYF TGCGCCAGCAGCCCCCTCGGGCAGACCTACGAGCAGTACTTC
TRBJ1-4 - 10 - TRBV19 CASKREKLFF TGTGCCAGTAAGAGAGAAAAACTGTTTTTT
TRBJ1-2 once 15 TRBD1 TRBV13 CASSLEGTGALGYTF TGTGCCAGCAGCTTAGAGGGGACAGGGGCCTTGGGCTACACCTTC